The 9 T cell receptor beta chains presented below share a single source sample, sequenced in a study of blood T cells in healthy people across ages. A second PCR of roughly 7 to 11 cycles used a sample-barcoded 5' primer and a J-beta primer mix. Via MiXCR, TCRdb re-called the 5' RACE reads, giving one row per CDR3 protein. Here the sample spans hundreds of thousands of distinct CDR3 sequences, under 55% being singletons. The sample consisted of blood. The receptors originated from an elderly man in good health.

J is TRBJ2-5 and V is TRBV15; D is ambiguous. Germline V gives CDR1 LNHNV, CDR2 YYDKDF (reference sequence). Trimming took 0 bases from V and 5 from J, leaving 10 bases between them. This CDR3 region has 14 residues. CDR3 nucleotides: TGTGCCACCAGCAGAGATCTGGTTTCGGAGACCCAGTACTTC. Translation: CATSRDLVSETQYF.

The chain combines TRBV6-4 with TRBJ2-1, with D perhaps TRBD1 (6 bases). The better agreement between TRBJ2-7 and the DNA end casts doubt on the J call. The CDR3 covers 15 residues. Germline V gene sequence: CDR1 MRHNA, CDR2 SNTAGT. The DNA for the CDR3 is TGTGCCAGCAGTGGCATAGGGGGTGCCTACAATGAGCAGTACTTC. Amino acids: CASSGIGGAYNEQYF.

This chain connects TRBV25-1 to TRBJ2-3; D not resolved. The CDR3 consists of 13 residues. CDR1 is MGHDK, CDR2 SYGVNS, per germline. With 0 bases removed from V and 5 bases from J, the gap between germline ends came to 6 bases. For the CDR3, the DNA is TGTGCCAGCAGTGAATATATCGGAGATACGCAGTATTTT. Its translation is CASSEYIGDTQYF.

The V call is TRBV10-3, the J call TRBJ2-7; perhaps TRBD2 as D (6 bases). The CDR3 consists of 13 residues. Germline lookup yields CDR1 ENHRY and CDR2 SYGVKD. The germline V and J ends were trimmed by 2 bases and 10 bases, with 15 bases remaining between them. CDR3 loop: CAISENLGDSQYF. The CDR3, as DNA: TGTGCCATCAGTGAGAATCTAGGGGACTCCCAGTACTTC.

In this sample, this clonotype turned up a few times. The chain links TRBV9 to TRBJ2-3; weak D call: TRBD2 (6 bases). The germline gives CDR1 SGDLS, CDR2 YYNGEE. Trimming shortened V by 0 bases and J by 7 bases, and 15 bases separated the two germline ends. CDR3 length: 15 amino acids. The CDR3 spells CASSVASGDVNTQYF. The CDR3 DNA is TGTGCCAGCAGCGTAGCCTCGGGGGATGTAAATACGCAGTATTTT.

This clonotype was counted only a few times. At one end the junction does not follow the germline gene, possibly because of a read error. V gene TRBV7-2 combines with J gene TRBJ2-1; 8 nucleotides match TRBD2. This CDR3 is built from 17 residues. Germline CDR1 is SGHTA and CDR2 is FQGNSA. The CDR3 DNA reads TGTGCCGGCAGCTTCGGACTAGCTCACAGCTCCTACAATGAGCAGTTCTTC. As protein: CAGSFGLAHSSYNEQFF.

Only a few counts were recorded for this clonotype. The chain combines TRBV6-6 with TRBJ2-7, with 7 bases that match TRBD1. Germline V gives CDR1 MNHNY, CDR2 SVGAGI (reference sequence). The trim removed 6 bases at V and 2 bases at J, leaving 7 bases unmatched. The CDR3 covers 14 residues. The CDR3 spells CASSIDRVPYEQYF. The CDR3 coding sequence is TGTGCCAGCAGCATTGACAGGGTCCCCTACGAGCAGTACTTC.

The chain recombines TRBV12-3 or TRBV12-4 with TRBJ2-5, with D unclear. The V gene lost 1 base and the J gene lost 5 bases, with 11 bases spanning the gap. The CDR3 length is 14 residues. This chain's CDR3 is CASSLVQGWETQYF. CDR3 coding DNA: TGTGCCAGCAGTTTAGTGCAAGGGTGGGAGACCCAGTACTTC.

This clonotype appeared a few times. J is TRBJ2-7 and V is TRBV28; D remains unclear. Trimming stripped 3 bases from V and 2 bases from J, with 14 bases between. The CDR3 is 15 amino acids. The germline gives CDR1 MDHEN, CDR2 SYDVKM. CDR3 sequence: CASSFGRRAPYEQYF. DNA of the CDR3: TGTGCCAGCAGTTTCGGGCGACGGGCTCCCTACGAGCAGTACTTC.